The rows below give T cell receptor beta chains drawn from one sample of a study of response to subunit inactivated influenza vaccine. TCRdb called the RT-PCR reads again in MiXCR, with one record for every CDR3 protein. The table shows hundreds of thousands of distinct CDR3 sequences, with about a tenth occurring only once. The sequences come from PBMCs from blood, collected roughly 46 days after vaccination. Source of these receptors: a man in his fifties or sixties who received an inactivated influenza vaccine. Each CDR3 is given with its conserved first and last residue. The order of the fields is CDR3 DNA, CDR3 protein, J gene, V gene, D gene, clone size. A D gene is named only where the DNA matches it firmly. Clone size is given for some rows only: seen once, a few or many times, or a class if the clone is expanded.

CDR3 DNA: TGCAGTGCTATCCGGACTAGAGTCTCCTACGAGCAGTACTTC
CDR3 protein: CSAIRTRVSYEQYF
J gene: TRBJ2-7
V gene: TRBV20-1
D gene: TRBD2
clone size: -

CDR3 DNA: TGTGCCAGCAGCGTCGGACGTCCGAGCTCTGGAAACACCATATATTTT
CDR3 protein: CASSVGRPSSGNTIYF
J gene: TRBJ1-3
V gene: TRBV9
D gene: -
clone size: few

CDR3 DNA: TGTGCCAGCAGCTTAAGGTCGACTAGAAGCACAGATACGCAGTATTTT
CDR3 protein: CASSLRSTRSTDTQYF
J gene: TRBJ2-3
V gene: TRBV7-8
D gene: -
clone size: -

CDR3 DNA: TGTGCCAGCTCACCCCTGACAGTTAACACTGAAGCTTTCTTT
CDR3 protein: CASSPLTVNTEAFF
J gene: TRBJ1-1
V gene: TRBV18
D gene: -
clone size: -

CDR3 DNA: TGCGCCAGCAGCTTGTCGGGGCAGGGAGGCTACGAGCAGTACTTC
CDR3 protein: CASSLSGQGGYEQYF
J gene: TRBJ2-7
V gene: TRBV6-5
D gene: -
clone size: many

CDR3 DNA: TGTGCCAGCAGTGAATCTCGGCAGGGATCTGCCGCTTTCTTT
CDR3 protein: CASSESRQGSAAFF
J gene: TRBJ1-1
V gene: TRBV2
D gene: -
clone size: few

CDR3 DNA: TGTGCCAGCAGCGGGGGGACTAGCGGACCCTACGAGCAGTACTTC
CDR3 protein: CASSGGTSGPYEQYF
J gene: TRBJ2-7
V gene: TRBV7-2
D gene: TRBD2
clone size: many

CDR3 DNA: TGTGCCAGCAGTACCTTTAGCGTCGCCACAGATACGCAGTATTTT
CDR3 protein: CASSTFSVATDTQYF
J gene: TRBJ2-3
V gene: TRBV28
D gene: -
clone size: many

CDR3 DNA: TGTGCCAGCAGGAAACCACCGGGACTAGTAGGCGAGCAGTTCTTC
CDR3 protein: CASRKPPGLVGEQFF
J gene: TRBJ2-1
V gene: TRBV28
D gene: TRBD2
clone size: few

CDR3 DNA: TGTGCCAGCAGCTTGGCCGGGCGGGAAAACAATGAGCAGTTCTTC
CDR3 protein: CASSLAGRENNEQFF
J gene: TRBJ2-1
V gene: TRBV5-4
D gene: -
clone size: few

CDR3 DNA: TGCAGCGTTGAAGAACGGGGTGCCTCAGCTTTCTTT
CDR3 protein: CSVEERGASAFF
J gene: TRBJ1-1
V gene: TRBV29-1
D gene: -
clone size: few

CDR3 DNA: TGTGCCAGCAGTCTCCTCCTCATGGGTGAGCAGTTCTTC
CDR3 protein: CASSLLLMGEQFF
J gene: TRBJ2-1
V gene: TRBV12-3/TRBV12-4
D gene: -
clone size: many

CDR3 DNA: TGTGCCAGCAGTTCCCGACAGGGGCACAATCAGCCCCAGCATTTT
CDR3 protein: CASSSRQGHNQPQHF
J gene: TRBJ1-5
V gene: TRBV12-3/TRBV12-4
D gene: TRBD1
clone size: -

CDR3 DNA: TGTGCCAGCAGCCAATACCGCGGGAGAGCCTACGAGCAGTACTTC
CDR3 protein: CASSQYRGRAYEQYF
J gene: TRBJ2-7
V gene: TRBV14
D gene: TRBD2
clone size: -

CDR3 DNA: TGTGCCAGCAGTCCTTCGCGGTGGAGCTTATCTAACTATGGCTACACCTTC
CDR3 protein: CASSPSRWSLSNYGYTF
J gene: TRBJ1-2
V gene: TRBV28
D gene: -
clone size: -

CDR3 DNA: TGCAGCGTTGATGGACAGCGAGCCGGGACTCTCACTGAAGCTTTCTTT
CDR3 protein: CSVDGQRAGTLTEAFF
J gene: TRBJ1-1
V gene: TRBV29-1
D gene: -
clone size: many

CDR3 DNA: TGCGCCAGCAGCCGAGCTGGGACAGCGAACACCGGGGAGCTGTTTTTT
CDR3 protein: CASSRAGTANTGELFF
J gene: TRBJ2-2
V gene: TRBV5-1
D gene: TRBD1
clone size: few

CDR3 DNA: TGTGCCAGCAGTTACTTACAGAGGGCCAATGAGCAGTTCTTC
CDR3 protein: CASSYLQRANEQFF
J gene: TRBJ2-1
V gene: TRBV6-2/TRBV6-3
D gene: -
clone size: -

CDR3 DNA: TGTGCCAGCAGCCAAGCCGGGGGGACAGATACGCAGTATTTT
CDR3 protein: CASSQAGGTDTQYF
J gene: TRBJ2-3
V gene: TRBV4-2
D gene: TRBD2
clone size: many

CDR3 DNA: TGTGCCAGCAGCACCCTTTGGGGGGATAATGAAAAACTGTTTTTT
CDR3 protein: CASSTLWGDNEKLFF
J gene: TRBJ1-4
V gene: TRBV5-6
D gene: -
clone size: many

CDR3 DNA: TGCAGTGCCCACCCAATGGGACAGGCCAATGAGCAGTTCTTC
CDR3 protein: CSAHPMGQANEQFF
J gene: TRBJ2-1
V gene: TRBV20-1
D gene: TRBD1
clone size: few

CDR3 DNA: TGTGCCAGCAGCTGGCCCGAGGGGCGGGGGAGCACTGAAGCTTTCTTT
CDR3 protein: CASSWPEGRGSTEAFF
J gene: TRBJ1-1
V gene: TRBV11-2
D gene: -
clone size: -

CDR3 DNA: TGCGCCAGCAGCCAAGGTGTAGCAAACTACGAGCAGTACTTC
CDR3 protein: CASSQGVANYEQYF
J gene: TRBJ2-7
V gene: TRBV4-3
D gene: -
clone size: -

CDR3 DNA: TGTGCCAGCAGCCCGTGGACCTGGATGGACTATGGCTACACCTTC
CDR3 protein: CASSPWTWMDYGYTF
J gene: TRBJ1-2
V gene: TRBV11-2
D gene: -
clone size: few

CDR3 DNA: TGCAGTGCGCCGGGACTAGCGGGAGCCCTCAATGAGCAGTTCTTC
CDR3 protein: CSAPGLAGALNEQFF
J gene: TRBJ2-1
V gene: TRBV20-1
D gene: TRBD2
clone size: -

CDR3 DNA: TGCAGTGCTAGACCCGGGACAGGCACCGGGGAGCTGTTTTTT
CDR3 protein: CSARPGTGTGELFF
J gene: TRBJ2-2
V gene: TRBV20-1
D gene: TRBD1
clone size: many

CDR3 DNA: TGTGCCAGCAGCTTAGTTGGCGGGAGGGCCAGGTACAATGAGCAGTTCTTC
CDR3 protein: CASSLVGGRARYNEQFF
J gene: TRBJ2-1
V gene: TRBV7-9
D gene: TRBD2
clone size: -

CDR3 DNA: TGTGCCAGCAGGGGGCCGTCCTACGAGCAGTACTTC
CDR3 protein: CASRGPSYEQYF
J gene: TRBJ2-7
V gene: TRBV25-1
D gene: -
clone size: many

CDR3 DNA: TGTGCCAGCAGCTTAGACGGATACTCCTACAATGAGCAGTTCTTC
CDR3 protein: CASSLDGYSYNEQFF
J gene: TRBJ2-1
V gene: TRBV7-2
D gene: -
clone size: few

CDR3 DNA: TGTGCCAGCAGTGTTGGCGTATACTACGAGCAGTACTTC
CDR3 protein: CASSVGVYYEQYF
J gene: TRBJ2-7
V gene: TRBV27
D gene: -
clone size: few

CDR3 DNA: TGCAGCGTTGAATATGAGGGCATCTATGGCTACACCTTC
CDR3 protein: CSVEYEGIYGYTF
J gene: TRBJ1-2
V gene: TRBV29-1
D gene: -
clone size: few

CDR3 DNA: TGCAGTGCTAGTCCAAGACAGGGGTATCAGCCCCAGCATTTT
CDR3 protein: CSASPRQGYQPQHF
J gene: TRBJ1-5
V gene: TRBV20-1
D gene: TRBD1
clone size: many

CDR3 DNA: TGTGCCAGCAGCCCCCGGACTAGCGGGGGCCCTAATGAGCAGTTCTTC
CDR3 protein: CASSPRTSGGPNEQFF
J gene: TRBJ2-1
V gene: TRBV11-2
D gene: TRBD2
clone size: few

CDR3 DNA: TGCGCCAGCAGCCCCCGACTAGCGGGAGTAGAGACCCAGTACTTC
CDR3 protein: CASSPRLAGVETQYF
J gene: TRBJ2-5
V gene: TRBV5-1
D gene: TRBD2
clone size: -

CDR3 DNA: TGTGCCAGCAGCTTCGGAGACGAAAAACTGTTTTTT
CDR3 protein: CASSFGDEKLFF
J gene: TRBJ1-4
V gene: TRBV7-2
D gene: -
clone size: -

CDR3 DNA: TGCGCCAGCAGCCAGGCTCAGGGGGAAGAGACCCAGTACTTC
CDR3 protein: CASSQAQGEETQYF
J gene: TRBJ2-5
V gene: TRBV4-1
D gene: TRBD1
clone size: few

CDR3 DNA: TGTGCCACCAGCAGAGAAATAGGGGTTACTGAAGCTTTCTTT
CDR3 protein: CATSREIGVTEAFF
J gene: TRBJ1-1
V gene: TRBV15
D gene: -
clone size: -

CDR3 DNA: TGCAGTGCTAGAGATCGTTGGCGGGAGTGGACCGGGGAGCTGTTTTTT
CDR3 protein: CSARDRWREWTGELFF
J gene: TRBJ2-2
V gene: TRBV20-1
D gene: TRBD2
clone size: -

CDR3 DNA: TGCGCCAGCAGCCAAGATTCCGGGGGCAGAGACATTCAGTACTTC
CDR3 protein: CASSQDSGGRDIQYF
J gene: TRBJ2-4
V gene: TRBV4-3
D gene: -
clone size: few

CDR3 DNA: TGCGCCAGCAGGCGACAGGGGGCGAATGAGCAGTTCTTC
CDR3 protein: CASRRQGANEQFF
J gene: TRBJ2-1
V gene: TRBV5-1
D gene: TRBD1
clone size: -

CDR3 DNA: TGTGCCAGCAGTTACCTCTGGGCTAGCGGGAGATCCAATGAGCAGTTCTTC
CDR3 protein: CASSYLWASGRSNEQFF
J gene: TRBJ2-1
V gene: TRBV6-5
D gene: TRBD2
clone size: many

CDR3 DNA: TGCAGCGTTGAAGGACAGACCTATGGCTACACCTTC
CDR3 protein: CSVEGQTYGYTF
J gene: TRBJ1-2
V gene: TRBV29-1
D gene: -
clone size: few